Below, 11 T cell receptor beta chains from the same sample are listed, as sequenced in a study of T cells after yellow fever vaccination. Each CDR3 protein is one row after TCRdb ran MiXCR on the 5' RACE reads. This table holds about 130,000 distinct CDR3 sequences, 6.5% to 8% found once. The specimen was CD4+ T cells sorted from PBMCs, collected more than 8 days after the first yellow fever vaccination. Source of these receptors: a man younger than 30 who received the YFV17D yellow fever vaccine.

This clonotype was seen repeatedly, ten times or more. CDR3 DNA: TGCAGTGCTCTGACGACAGGGGGCCCTGGAAACACCATATATTTT. This gives the protein CSALTTGGPGNTIYF. The chain links TRBV20-1 to TRBJ1-3; 10 positions agree with TRBD1. CDR1 and CDR2 (germline): DFQATT, SNEGSKA (reference sequence). The junction had 6 bases not matched to a gene; V was cut back by 5 bases and J by 2 bases. The CDR3 extends over 15 amino acids.

This clonotype was recorded at least ten times. V usage is TRBV20-1 and J usage is TRBJ1-1, with a tentative D call TRBD1 (6 bases). Trimming stripped 3 bases from V and 4 bases from J, with 12 bases between. This CDR3 spans 13 amino acids. Per the germline V gene, CDR1 is DFQATT and CDR2 is SNEGSKA (reference sequence). CDR3 sequence: CSASGGGTTEAFF. For the CDR3, the DNA is TGCAGTGCTAGTGGAGGGGGGACCACTGAAGCTTTCTTT.

This clonotype was observed many times. The chain links TRBV20-1 to TRBJ2-2; D could derive from TRBD1 or TRBD2 (5 bases each). The CDR3 contains 15 residues. Per germline, CDR1 DFQATT and CDR2 SNEGSKA (reference sequence). The germline V and J ends were trimmed by 0 bases and 0 bases, with 8 bases remaining between them. For the CDR3, the DNA is TGCAGTGCTAGAGATCCGGGGCCGAACACCGGGGAGCTGTTTTTT. It specifies CSARDPGPNTGELFF.

This clonotype was detected many times. The V and J genes are TRBV11-2 and TRBJ1-4; weak D call: TRBD1 (5 bases). The CDR3 is 18 residues long. Between the trimmed V and J ends, which lost 3 bases and 7 bases, there was a span of 24 bases. The germline gives CDR1 SGHAT, CDR2 FQNNGV. The CDR3 sequence: CASSLGLGGGRLGEKLFF. The CDR3 DNA reads as TGTGCCAGCAGCTTGGGTCTCGGGGGTGGCCGGCTGGGTGAAAAACTGTTTTTT.

This clonotype showed up many times. The chain joins TRBV25-1 to TRBJ2-5, with TRBD1 matching 8 bases. In germline, CDR1 is MGHDK, CDR2 SYGVNS. The V gene end was trimmed by 5 bases and the J gene end by 2 bases; junction bases not matched to a gene: 7. There are 15 residues in the CDR3. In DNA, the CDR3 is TGTGCCAGCAGTACAACGGGGACAGGTCAAGAGACCCAGTACTTC. It yields the protein CASSTTGTGQETQYF. Complete variable domain (other parts from reference TRBV25-1 and TRBJ2-5): EADIYQTPRYLVIGTGKKITLECSQTMGHDKMYWYQQDPGMELHLIHYSYGVNSTEKGDLSSESTVSRIRTEHFPLTLESARPSHTSQYLCASSTTGTGQETQYFGPGTRLLVL.

This clonotype was recorded a few times. The chain employs TRBV7-2 and TRBJ2-7; no reliable D call. The CDR3 runs 13 residues. V was pared by 4 bases and J by 0 bases, with 7 bases between. Germline V gives CDR1 SGHTA, CDR2 FQGNSA. CDR3: CASSSRSSYEQYF. Written as DNA, the CDR3 is TGTGCCAGCAGCTCACGTAGCTCCTACGAGCAGTACTTC.

This clonotype has a count of ten or more. This chain uses TRBV7-9 with TRBJ2-5, with D perhaps TRBD2 (6 bases). CDR1 is SEHNR, CDR2 FQNEAQ, per germline (reference sequence). Trimming left V 1 base short and J 5 bases short, with 11 bases between. The CDR3 has 14 amino acids. For the CDR3, the DNA is TGTGCCAGCAGCTTAGGTAGCGGACGCGAGACCCAGTACTTC. Residues: CASSLGSGRETQYF. Using reference TRBV7-9 and TRBJ2-5 for the parts outside the CDR3, the full variable domain is DTGVSQNPRHKITKRGQNVTFRCDPISEHNRLYWYRQTLGQGPEFLTYFQNEAQLEKSRLLSDRFSAERPKGSFSTLEIQRTEQGDSAMYLCASSLGSGRETQYFGPGTRLLVL.

This clonotype was found many times. The chain joins TRBV12-3 or TRBV12-4 to TRBJ1-2; D is uncertain. V lost 5 bases, J lost 5 bases, and 9 bases lay in between. The CDR3 extends over 12 amino acids. The CDR3 coding sequence is TGTGCCAGCAGTCCGGGTCGGTATGGCTACACCTTC. It translates to CASSPGRYGYTF.

At least ten counts were recorded for this clonotype. The rearrangement uses TRBV29-1 and TRBJ2-3, with D uncertain. Trimming took off 2 bases at V and 0 bases at J, with 6 bases between the two ends. CDR3 length: 13 amino acids. Per germline, CDR1 SQVTM and CDR2 ANQGSEA. The CDR3 spells CSVERTSTDTQYF. CDR3 DNA sequence: TGCAGCGTTGAAAGAACAAGCACAGATACGCAGTATTTT.

This clonotype has a count of ten or more. The chain uses TRBV7-2 and TRBJ1-1; perhaps TRBD1 as D (5 bases). The length of the CDR3 is 15 residues. Trimming cost V 8 bases and J 1 base, with 17 bases left between them. CDR1 and CDR2 (germline): SGHTA, FQGNSA. The CDR3: CASGRGLGGNTEAFF. The CDR3 nucleotides are TGTGCCAGCGGCAGAGGTCTTGGGGGGAACACTGAAGCTTTCTTT. Full variable domain (outside the CDR3, taken from reference TRBV7-2 and TRBJ1-1): GAGVSQSPSNKVTEKGKDVELRCDPISGHTALYWYRQSLGQGLEFLIYFQGNSAPDKSGLPSDRFSAERTGGSVSTLTIQRTQQEDSAVYLCASGRGLGGNTEAFFGQGTRLTVV.

This clonotype was seen many times. The chain links TRBV10-2 to TRBJ2-7; D is perhaps TRBD1 (6 bases). This CDR3 spans 13 amino acids. The V gene lost 5 bases and the J gene lost 5 bases, with 13 bases spanning the gap. Germline CDR1 reads WSHSY; CDR2 reads SAAADI. CDR3 residues: CASSSTGYDEQYF. The CDR3 DNA reads as TGCGCCAGCAGTTCCACAGGGTACGACGAGCAGTACTTC.